This TCR beta chain stems from a study of T cell responses to AZD1222 COVID-19 vaccine. Germline V gene data show CDR1 as SEHNR and CDR2 as FQNEAQ (reference sequence). The CDR3 loop spans 12 amino acids. Trimming took 3 bases from V and 7 from J, leaving 7 bases between them. Some clones are missing from TCRdb's copy, which holds only in-frame ones; the method was immunoSEQ multiplex PCR. The sample lists 150,000 or so clones; over 80% were seen once. This clone appeared once. Its antigen is still unknown. The study, taken as a whole, reports: Spike-specific TCR breadth and depth were elevated following two AZD1222 doses.

Second-dose timings of about 4 or about 12 weeks were pooled. Sequencing used peripheral blood, obtained 28 days after the second AZD1222 dose. The TCR sequence derives from an adult who received the AZD1222 COVID-19 vaccine. The chain links TRBV7-9 to TRBJ1-5; TRBD1 is a possible D gene (6 bases). The CDR3 is CASSFRGQPQHF. CDR3 nucleotides: TGTGCCAGCAGCTTCAGGGGACAGCCCCAGCATTTT. The full variable domain, rest sourced from reference TRBV7-9 and TRBJ1-5, is DTGVSQNPRHKITKRGQNVTFRCDPISEHNRLYWYRQTLGQGPEFLTYFQNEAQLEKSRLLSDRFSAERPKGSFSTLEIQRTEQGDSAMYLCASSFRGQPQHFGDGTRLSIL.